One sample yielded the 20 T cell receptor beta chains listed below, sequenced in a study of beta chain features in type 1 diabetes. Antigens for these TCRs are unknown. Reverse transcription of all isolated RNA meant that expressed TCRB transcripts were sequenced. The repertoire was sequenced with immunoSEQ multiplex PCR; TCRdb's copy has only in-frame clones and lacks some. The table records over 200,000 clones, roughly 11% of them present only once. Points from the study as a whole: Within each of all four CD4+ subsets, Type 1 diabetes patients had TCRB CDR3s that were moderately but significantly shorter.

Sequenced material: naive CD4+ T cells from blood. Receptors originate from a man younger than 40 with type 1 diabetes.

This clone has only a few counts. The gene calls are TRBV11-1 and TRBJ2-1; D remains ambiguous. The CDR3 extends over 14 amino acids. V lost 1 base and J 0 bases, leaving 4 bases between the germline ends. Germline V CDR1 and CDR2: SGHAT, FQDESV (reference sequence). Here the CDR3 DNA reads TGTGCCAGCAGCTTAGGGGCCTCCTACAATGAGCAGTTCTTC. This codes for CASSLGASYNEQFF.

This clone was seen a handful of times. The chain joins TRBV2 to TRBJ2-3; 7 bases line up with TRBD2. With V trimmed by 6 bases and J by 5 bases, 11 bases remained unmatched. Germline V lookup: CDR1 SNHLY, CDR2 FYNNEI. This CDR3 contains 15 residues. CDR3 amino acids: CASSSQPAGLDTQYF. The CDR3 nucleotides read TGTGCCAGCAGCTCCCAACCAGCGGGGTTAGATACGCAGTATTTT.

V usage is TRBV2 and J usage is TRBJ1-1; D gene unclear. The CDR3 has 12 amino acids. In germline, CDR1 is SNHLY, CDR2 FYNNEI. V was shortened by 6 bases and J by 6 bases, with 11 bases between the two germline ends. The CDR3 reads CASRREDPEAFF. The CDR3 coding sequence is TGTGCCAGCAGACGGGAGGACCCTGAAGCTTTCTTT.

The V and J genes are TRBV7-2 and TRBJ1-2; 7 nucleotides agree with TRBD1. The ends lost 5 bases at V and 4 bases at J; junction bases unmatched: 4. Germline V gene lookup returns CDR1 SGHTA and CDR2 FQGNSA. The CDR3 contains 13 residues. CDR3 in amino acids: CASSRDSLYGYTF. CDR3 in DNA: TGTGCCAGCAGCAGGGACAGCCTCTATGGCTACACCTTC.

A few counts support this clone. This chain uses TRBV10-3 with TRBJ1-5; TRBD1 agrees at 7 bases. This CDR3 spans 14 amino acids. With 2 bases clipped from V and 5 bases from J, the junction kept 3 bases outside the gene matches. CDR1 and CDR2 (germline): ENHRY, SYGVKD. The CDR3 nucleotides read TGTGCCATCAGTGAGGACAGGGACTATCAGCCCCAGCATTTT. Amino acids: CAISEDRDYQPQHF.

This clone was recorded a few times. The V call is TRBV5-1, the J call TRBJ2-7; 8 bases map to TRBD1. Germline values: CDR1 SGHRS, CDR2 YFSETQ. The CDR3 covers 12 residues. Trimming took 5 bases from V and 6 from J; bases not matched to a gene: 4. CDR3 loop: CASSGTGSEQYF. The CDR3 DNA sequence: TGCGCCAGCAGTGGGACAGGTTCCGAGCAGTACTTC.

The rearrangement joins TRBV30 to TRBJ1-2; TRBD1 might be the D (5 bases). This CDR3 is 14 amino acids long. Trimming left V 2 bases short and J 5 bases short, with 15 bases between. Germline CDR1 is GTSNPN and CDR2 is SVGIG (reference sequence). Here the CDR3 DNA reads TGTGCCTGGAGTCGTCCCCAGGGATTATATGGCTACACCTTC. Its protein product is CAWSRPQGLYGYTF.

The genes are TRBV25-1 and TRBJ1-1, with TRBD1 matching over 7 bases. Germline V gives CDR1 MGHDK, CDR2 SYGVNS. V shed 0 bases and J 10 bases; nucleotides not matched to a gene: 14. The CDR3 totals 16 residues. The CDR3 here is CASSEYGRGGRNGAFF. The CDR3 DNA follows: TGTGCCAGCAGTGAATATGGTAGAGGGGGCAGAAACGGAGCTTTCTTT.

The table lists this clone with a count of one. The chain carries TRBV5-1 and TRBJ2-1, with 7 positions matching TRBD2. CDR1 is SGHRS and CDR2 is YFSETQ in the germline V gene. The CDR3 has 15 amino acids. Germline trimming cut 1 base from V and 1 base from J; bases unmatched to any gene: 2. CDR3 amino acids: CASSLTSASYNEQFF. The CDR3 nucleotides are TGCGCCAGCAGCTTGACTAGCGCTTCCTACAATGAGCAGTTCTTC.

The CDR3 spells CATRDRARNSPLHF. CDR3 in DNA: TGTGCCACCCGGGACAGGGCAAGAAATTCACCCCTCCACTTT. The chain recombines TRBV10-3 with TRBJ1-6, with 9 positions matching TRBD1. Germline V CDR1 and CDR2: ENHRY, SYGVKD. The CDR3 is 14 residues long. With 10 bases clipped from V and 7 bases from J, the junction kept 8 bases outside the gene matches.

The V and J genes are TRBV19 and TRBJ2-3; weak D call: TRBD1 (6 bases). Germline V gene sequence: CDR1 LNHDA, CDR2 SQIVND (reference sequence). The V end was cut by 5 bases, the J end by 4 bases, with 13 bases between. The length of the CDR3 is 14 residues. DNA for the CDR3: TGTGCCAGTAGTCTTACAGGGATCGCAGATACGCAGTATTTT. It translates to CASSLTGIADTQYF.

This clone showed up just a few times. The chain recombines TRBV15 with TRBJ1-1; 11 bases are shared with TRBD1. Unmatched junction bases numbered 3, after V lost 2 bases and J lost 4 bases. Germline values: CDR1 LNHNV, CDR2 YYDKDF (reference sequence). The CDR3 totals 15 residues. The CDR3 sequence: CATSRTGTGGTEAFF. The CDR3 DNA is TGTGCCACCAGCAGAACCGGGACAGGGGGCACTGAAGCTTTCTTT.

The chain carries TRBV6-1 and TRBJ2-3; D possibly corresponds to TRBD2 (5 bases). Germline V CDR1 and CDR2: MNHNS, SASEGT. The CDR3 covers 14 residues. Trimming removed 5 bases from V and 5 bases from J, with 14 bases in between. CDR3 DNA: TGTGCCAGCAGTAGAGGGCCAAACCTAGATACGCAGTATTTT. It is translated as CASSRGPNLDTQYF.

The chain is built from TRBV4-3 and TRBJ1-6; TRBD1 matches 10 bases. Germline CDR1 is LGHNA and CDR2 is YSLEER. V gave up 4 bases and J gave up 5 bases; unmatched junction bases: 8. The CDR3 is 17 residues long. The CDR3 protein is CASSRSLGTGDNSPLHF. The DNA for the CDR3 is TGCGCCAGCAGCCGAAGCCTCGGGACAGGGGATAATTCACCCCTCCACTTT.

This sequence joins TRBV25-1 and TRBJ2-5, with 7 positions matching TRBD1. Germline V CDR1 and CDR2: MGHDK, SYGVNS. The CDR3 runs 17 residues. J was trimmed by 4 bases and V by 2 bases; bases with no gene match: 13. Written as DNA, the CDR3 is TGTGCCAGCAGTGAAGCCACACGACAGGGTTGGGGAGAGACCCAGTACTTC. It yields the protein CASSEATRQGWGETQYF.

The rearrangement uses TRBV5-1 and TRBJ2-7; a possible D gene is TRBD2 (5 bases). Germline V CDR1 and CDR2: SGHRS, YFSETQ. V lost 8 bases and J lost 0, with 15 bases in between. This CDR3 has 14 amino acids. CDR3: CASQSRGDSYEQYF. The CDR3 DNA follows: TGCGCCAGTCAGAGTCGGGGAGACTCCTACGAGCAGTACTTC.

This clone was picked up a small number of times. The chain carries TRBV15 and TRBJ2-1; TRBD1 matches at 9 bases. V lost 5 bases to trimming and J lost 7 bases; unmatched junction nucleotides: 15. Germline loops: CDR1 LNHNV, CDR2 YYDKDF (reference sequence). This CDR3 has 17 amino acids. CDR3 DNA sequence: TGTGCCACCAGCGGCCAATTACCGGGACAGGGCGTGAATGAGCAGTTCTTC. Amino acids: CATSGQLPGQGVNEQFF.

This clone has a handful of counts. The chain has TRBV28 and TRBJ2-7, with 8 bases matching TRBD1. The CDR3 runs to 15 residues. V shed 5 bases and J 0 bases; nucleotides not matched to a gene: 6. The germline V gene encodes CDR1 MDHEN and CDR2 SYDVKM. CDR3: CASSAGTGASYEQYF. The CDR3 DNA is TGTGCCAGCAGTGCCGGGACAGGAGCCTCCTACGAGCAGTACTTC.

This clone has more than one count but fewer than ten. J is TRBJ2-6 and V is TRBV7-2, with D perhaps TRBD1 (7 bases). Between the trimmed V and J ends, which lost 3 bases and 4 bases, there was a span of 13 bases. Germline V lookup: CDR1 SGHTA, CDR2 FQGNSA. This CDR3 is built from 16 residues. In DNA form, the CDR3 reads TGTGCCAGCAGCTTTGACAGGGAGGCGGGGGCCAACGTCCTGACTTTC. It codes for CASSFDREAGANVLTF.

This clone has more than one count but fewer than ten. The rearrangement joins TRBV7-9 to TRBJ2-1; 11 bases agree with TRBD2. V shed 2 bases, J shed 15 bases, and the junction held 3 bases outside the gene matches. Germline values: CDR1 SEHNR, CDR2 FQNEAQ (reference sequence). The CDR3 sequence is 12 residues long. CDR3 protein: CASSLLAGGWFF. CDR3 nucleotides: TGTGCCAGCAGCTTACTAGCGGGGGGTTGGTTCTTC.